These 18 T cell receptor beta chains originate from one sample sequenced in a study of regulatory T cells in long-lasting Graves disease. Combining iRepertoire HTBI primers with Arm-PCR of CDR3 regions, the authors built TCR beta libraries. TCRdb re-called the multiplex PCR reads through MiXCR, storing one row per CDR3 protein. This sample has 200,000 to 250,000 distinct CDR3 sequences, with roughly a fifth found just once. Time point indicated: newly diagnosed GD, antithyroid drugs for less than 3 months. PBMC RNA was the source of the TCR library. The data also belong to a second study, concerning T cells in Graves' hyperthyroidism and ophthalmopathy.

The source was peripheral blood mononuclear cells (PBMCs), collected at new diagnosis, from a patient treated with antithyroid drugs. The receptors were sampled from a young woman with Graves disease.

In this sample, this clonotype turned up many times. The CDR3 DNA reads TGTGCCAGCAGCCAAGATGGGAAAACTGAAGCTTTCTTT. It specifies CASSQDGKTEAFF. This chain connects TRBV14 to TRBJ1-1; D uncertain. V shed 0 bases and J shed 5 bases, with 7 bases lying between them. The CDR3 loop spans 13 amino acids. The germline CDR1 and CDR2 sequences are SGHDN and FVKESK.

This clonotype was counted between two and nine times. This chain joins TRBV6-1 and TRBJ2-2; TRBD1 matches at 11 bases. Germline assignment: CDR1 MNHNS and CDR2 SASEGT. The V segment lost 6 bases and the J segment 6 bases; nucleotides outside the gene matches: 6. This CDR3 contains 15 residues. CDR3 nucleotides: TGTGCCAGCAGATACGGACAGGGGGCAGCCGGGGAGCTGTTTTTT. It codes for CASRYGQGAAGELFF.

This clonotype occurred a few times. V gene TRBV28 combines with J gene TRBJ1-1; D remains ambiguous. CDR1 is MDHEN and CDR2 is SYDVKM in the germline V gene. Trimming left V 2 bases short and J 7 bases short, with 14 bases between. The CDR3 runs to 14 residues. CDR3 DNA sequence: TGTGCCAGCAGTTTAAGCTCGGCTTCGGGTGAAGCTTTCTTT. Translation: CASSLSSASGEAFF.

This clonotype was recorded many times. This rearrangement joins TRBV7-2 to TRBJ2-3; no definite D call. Germline V gene data show CDR1 as SGHTA and CDR2 as FQGNSA. The CDR3 has 15 amino acids. V lost 4 bases and J 1 base, leaving 12 bases between the germline ends. The CDR3 protein is CASSSMIYRTDTQYF. Here the CDR3 DNA reads TGTGCCAGCAGCTCTATGATCTACCGCACAGATACGCAGTATTTT.

This chain joins TRBV18 and TRBJ2-1; a possible D gene is TRBD1 (5 bases). There are 15 residues in the CDR3. V lost 5 bases and J 0 bases, leaving 11 bases between the germline ends. Germline V lookup: CDR1 KGHSH, CDR2 LQKENI. The CDR3 here is CASSTQGSSYNEQFF. The CDR3 nucleotides read TGTGCCAGCTCAACGCAGGGTAGCTCCTACAATGAGCAGTTCTTC. Full variable domain (remainder filled in from reference TRBV18 and TRBJ2-1): NAGVMQNPRHLVRRRGQEARLRCSPMKGHSHVYWYRQLPEEGLKFMVYLQKENIIDESGMPKERFSAEFPKEGPSILRIQQVVRGDSAAYFCASSTQGSSYNEQFFGPGTRLTVL.

There are many counts of this clonotype. One end of the junction is discordant with germline, which a read error may explain. J is TRBJ2-3 and V is TRBV7-7; perhaps TRBD2 as D (5 bases). This CDR3 has 13 residues. Per the germline V gene, CDR1 is SSHAT and CDR2 is FNYEAQ (reference sequence). DNA of the CDR3: TGTGCTAGCAGCGCCGACTACACAGATACGCAGTATTTT. Its protein is CASSADYTDTQYF.

There are many counts of this clonotype. The gene calls are TRBV5-1 and TRBJ2-7; D ambiguous. With 0 bases removed from V and 2 bases from J, the gap between germline ends came to 12 bases. The CDR3 contains 15 residues. Germline-derived CDR1 and CDR2 are SGHRS and YFSETQ. CDR3 residues: CASSLARRGAYEQYF. The CDR3 DNA is TGCGCCAGCAGCTTGGCCCGGCGTGGGGCCTACGAGCAGTACTTC.

V gene TRBV11-2 combines with J gene TRBJ2-1; 8 bases fit TRBD2. Unmatched junction bases numbered 9, after V lost 5 bases and J lost 9 bases. The CDR3 is 14 amino acids. Germline V gene data show CDR1 as SGHAT and CDR2 as FQNNGV. The CDR3 loop is CASSPIGGGSEQFF. CDR3 nucleotide sequence: TGTGCCAGCAGCCCGATCGGGGGGGGGAGTGAGCAGTTCTTC.

V is TRBV20-1 and J is TRBJ1-2; D gene uncertain. The germline gives CDR1 DFQATT, CDR2 SNEGSKA (reference sequence). CDR3 size: 13 residues. The V gene lost 6 bases and the J gene lost 3 bases, with 14 bases spanning the gap. CDR3 DNA: TGCAGTGCCCGAGGACTCCGTGACTATGGCTACACCTTC. Translated, it gives CSARGLRDYGYTF.

This clonotype was counted at least ten times. The chain has TRBV20-1 and TRBJ2-3, with 10 positions matching TRBD2. The V gene end was trimmed by 3 bases and the J gene end by 6 bases; junction bases not matched to a gene: 12. This CDR3 has 16 residues. Germline values: CDR1 DFQATT, CDR2 SNEGSKA (reference sequence). CDR3 sequence: CSASALLAGELDTQYF. Written as DNA, the CDR3 is TGCAGTGCTAGCGCCCTCCTAGCGGGAGAGTTGGATACGCAGTATTTT.

This clonotype was seen many times. This chain connects TRBV12-5 to TRBJ2-7; D is unresolved. This CDR3 has 13 residues. Between the trimmed V and J ends, which lost 5 bases and 2 bases, there was a span of 10 bases. Germline CDR1 and CDR2: LGHNT and FRNRAP. The CDR3 protein is CASGLRPAYEQYF. The CDR3 nucleotides are TGTGCTAGTGGTCTTAGACCAGCCTACGAGCAGTACTTC.

This clonotype appeared a few times. The chain combines TRBV28 with TRBJ1-4, with 9 bases fitting TRBD1. The V gene end was trimmed by 6 bases and the J gene end by 11 bases; junction bases not matched to a gene: 4. Germline lookup yields CDR1 MDHEN and CDR2 SYDVKM. CDR3 size: 12 residues. This chain's CDR3 is CASSRDRDKLFF. As DNA, the CDR3 is TGTGCCAGCAGCCGGGACAGGGACAAACTGTTTTTT.

Comment on this clonotype: Just one base apart from a much larger clone, this may be a read error. This is likely a read error, given that the CDR3 carries no conserved phenylalanine or tryptophan at its end. The V call is TRBV9, the J call TRBJ2-3; no clear D gene. Trimming pared 5 bases from V and 2 bases from J, leaving 12 bases between. The CDR3 length is 14 residues. CDR1 is SGDLS and CDR2 is YYNGEE in the germline V gene. The CDR3 coding sequence is TGTGCCAGCAGTAGATTAGGACCCACAGATACGCAGTATTCT. This gives the protein CASSRLGPTDTQYS.

In the case of this clonotype: With a far larger clone one base away, a read error is the likely cause. This is likely a read error, given that the CDR3 carries no conserved phenylalanine or tryptophan at its end. V usage is TRBV2 and J usage is TRBJ2-5; D perhaps matches TRBD2 (5 bases). The J call may be faulty, since TRBJ2-1 better matches the DNA end. CDR1 is SNHLY, CDR2 FYNNEI, per germline. The length of the CDR3 is 15 residues. The CDR3 DNA is TGTGCCAGCAGTGAAGGCTCGATCCCGGGGAATGAGCAGTTCTCC. It translates to CASSEGSIPGNEQFS.

V is TRBV3-1 and J is TRBJ2-3, with D possibly being TRBD1 (6 bases). The ends were cut back, 4 bases at V and 4 bases at J, with 6 bases in the middle. Germline V CDR1 and CDR2: LGHDT, YNNKEL (reference sequence). The CDR3 totals 12 residues. The CDR3: CASSRGPDTQYF. The CDR3 coding sequence is TGTGCCAGCAGCCGGGGGCCAGATACGCAGTATTTT.

This clonotype was detected ten times or more. The rearrangement links TRBV7-9 to TRBJ1-4; 7 nucleotides agree with TRBD1. CDR3 size: 13 residues. Trimming cost V 5 bases and J 8 bases; bases outside gene matches: 5. The germline gives CDR1 SEHNR, CDR2 FQNEAQ (reference sequence). In nucleotides, the CDR3 is TGTGCCAGCAGCACAATACAGGGGGAAAAACTGTTTTTT. Translated, it gives CASSTIQGEKLFF. The whole variable domain, remainder taken from reference TRBV7-9 and TRBJ1-4, is DTGVSQNPRHKITKRGQNVTFRCDPISEHNRLYWYRQTLGQGPEFLTYFQNEAQLEKSRLLSDRFSAERPKGSFSTLEIQRTEQGDSAMYLCASSTIQGEKLFFGSGTQLSVL.

The chain uses TRBV19 and TRBJ2-2; TRBD2 aligns across 11 bases. From germline, CDR1 is LNHDA and CDR2 SQIVND (reference sequence). The CDR3 runs 14 residues. V trimming: 7 bases; J trimming: 6 bases; junction bases outside the gene matches: 4. For the CDR3, the DNA is TGTGCCAGTATTCATAGCGGGAGGGCCGGGGAGCTGTTTTTT. Amino acid sequence: CASIHSGRAGELFF. The full variable domain, with the rest looked up from reference TRBV19 and TRBJ2-2, is DGGITQSPKYLFRKEGQNVTLSCEQNLNHDAMYWYRQDPGQGLRLIYYSQIVNDFQKGDIAEGYSVSREKKESFPLTVTSAQKNPTAFYLCASIHSGRAGELFFGEGSRLTVL.

This clonotype was seen many times. The V call is TRBV14, the J call TRBJ1-2; weak D call: TRBD1 (6 bases). Germline CDR1 SGHDN, CDR2 FVKESK. The V end was cut by 0 bases, the J end by 6 bases, with 14 bases between. The CDR3 is 15 residues long. CDR3 in amino acids: CASSQESGVIHGYTF. CDR3 DNA: TGTGCCAGCAGCCAAGAGTCAGGGGTTATCCATGGCTACACCTTC. Using reference TRBV14 and TRBJ1-2 for the parts outside the CDR3, the full variable domain is EAGVTQFPSHSVIEKGQTVTLRCDPISGHDNLYWYRRVMGKEIKFLLHFVKESKQDESGMPNNRFLAERTGGTYSTLKVQPAELEDSGVYFCASSQESGVIHGYTFGSGTRLTVV.